These 2 T cell receptor beta chains were sequenced from one sample in a study of identifying expanded T cells in peripheral blood. Some clones are missing from TCRdb's copy, which holds only in-frame ones; the method was immunoSEQ multiplex PCR. This sample has about 98,000 clones, with around 89% found just once. Sequencing was done on a sample of blood. The receptors were sampled from a person aged 18 to 70 in good health.

The chain links TRBV6-6 to TRBJ1-2; D is undetermined. Trimming pared 2 bases from V and 8 bases from J, leaving 12 bases between. This CDR3 comprises 13 residues. The V gene's germline CDR1 is MNHNY and CDR2 SVGAGI (reference sequence). CDR3 DNA sequence: TGTGCCAGCAGTTACCCTCACCGACCGGGCTACACCTTC. It codes for CASSYPHRPGYTF.

The chain is built from TRBV2 and TRBJ2-5; D perhaps matches TRBD2 (7 bases). The V end lost 4 bases, the J end lost 4 bases, and 16 bases lay between the germline ends. This CDR3 is built from 15 residues. Germline-derived CDR1 and CDR2 are SNHLY and FYNNEI. The DNA of the CDR3 is TGTGCCAGCAGTGGCGGGGGCCCCATGGGAGAGACCCAGTACTTC. This translates into CASSGGGPMGETQYF. Full variable domain (rest looked up from reference TRBV2 and TRBJ2-5): EPEVTQTPSHQVTQMGQEVILRCVPISNHLYFYWYRQILGQKVEFLVSFYNNEISEKSEIFDDQFSVERPDGSNFTLKIRSTKLEDSAMYFCASSGGGPMGETQYFGPGTRLLVL.